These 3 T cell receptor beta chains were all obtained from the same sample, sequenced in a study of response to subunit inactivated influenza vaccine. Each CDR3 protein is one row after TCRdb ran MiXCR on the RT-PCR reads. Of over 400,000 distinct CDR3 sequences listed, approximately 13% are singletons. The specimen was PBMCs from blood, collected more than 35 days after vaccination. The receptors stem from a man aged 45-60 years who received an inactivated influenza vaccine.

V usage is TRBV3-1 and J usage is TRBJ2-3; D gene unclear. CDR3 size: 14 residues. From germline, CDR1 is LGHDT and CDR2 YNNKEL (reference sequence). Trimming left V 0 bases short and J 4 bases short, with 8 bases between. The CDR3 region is CASSQEPSADTQYF. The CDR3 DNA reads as TGTGCCAGCAGCCAAGAGCCCAGTGCAGATACGCAGTATTTT.

CDR3 amino acids: CASSPLLRDRSFETQYF. The CDR3, as DNA: TGTGCCAGCTCACCCCTTCTCCGGGACAGGTCGTTCGAGACCCAGTACTTC. The chain carries TRBV18 and TRBJ2-5; TRBD1 aligns across 8 bases. The CDR3 covers 17 residues. Germline values: CDR1 KGHSH, CDR2 LQKENI. V was pared by 3 bases and J by 5 bases, with 14 bases of the junction left unmatched.

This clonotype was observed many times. CDR3 nucleotide sequence: TGTGCCACCAGCTTAGACAGGGCTAACACCGGGGAGCTGTTTTTT. Encoded protein: CATSLDRANTGELFF. The rearrangement joins TRBV15 to TRBJ2-2, with 7 bases matching TRBD1. The germline gives CDR1 LNHNV, CDR2 YYDKDF (reference sequence). This CDR3 is built from 15 residues. V lost 5 bases, J lost 2 bases, and 5 bases stayed unmatched.